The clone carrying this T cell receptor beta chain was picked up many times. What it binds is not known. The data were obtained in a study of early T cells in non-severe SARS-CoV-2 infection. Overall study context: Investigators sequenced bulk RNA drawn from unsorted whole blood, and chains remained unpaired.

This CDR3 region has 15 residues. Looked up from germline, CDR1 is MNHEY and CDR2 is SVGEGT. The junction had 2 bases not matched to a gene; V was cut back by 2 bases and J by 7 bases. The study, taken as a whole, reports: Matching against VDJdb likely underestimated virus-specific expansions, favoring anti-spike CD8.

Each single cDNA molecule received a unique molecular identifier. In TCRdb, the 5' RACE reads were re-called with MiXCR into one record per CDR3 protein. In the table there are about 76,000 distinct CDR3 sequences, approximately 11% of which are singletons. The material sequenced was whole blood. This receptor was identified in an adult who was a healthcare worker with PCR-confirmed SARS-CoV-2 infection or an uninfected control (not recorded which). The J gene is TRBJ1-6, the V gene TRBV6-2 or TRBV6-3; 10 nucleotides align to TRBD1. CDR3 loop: CASSYRDRGNSPLHF. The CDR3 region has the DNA TGTGCCAGCAGTTACCGGGACAGGGGCAATTCACCCCTCCACTTT.